This TCR beta chain came from a study of human T cells and chemical hapten exposure. Noted time point: pre-sensitization, week 0. Treatment given: therapeutic diphenylcyclopropenone sensitization with weekly scalp DPC. Individual cDNA molecules each carried unique molecular identifiers attached by the library. TCRdb used MiXCR to reprocess the RACE reads, holding one entry per CDR3 protein. Of approximately 260,000 distinct CDR3 sequences in the sample, roughly 8.9% were seen once. This clonotype occurred a few times. This CDR3 comprises 14 residues. With V trimmed by 5 bases and J by 5 bases, 5 bases remained unmatched. The germline V gene has CDR1 KGHDR and CDR2 SFDVKD.

The sample consisted of whole blood, taken in connection with sensitization to the hapten diphenylcyclopropenone (DPC). This chain links TRBV24-1 with TRBJ2-3; 8 bases are a match to TRBD1. This clonotype originated in a middle-aged woman with alopecia areata. Some clones in this sample may be carry-over from other donors' samples. CDR3 bases: TGTGCCACCAGTGGGACAGGGATGGGAGATACGCAGTATTTT. This sequence encodes CATSGTGMGDTQYF.